The source of this TCR beta chain is a study of blood T cell repertoires in COVID-19. Study details: Whether acute or convalescent, the COVID-19 samples came from the United States, Italy and Spain. The analysed material was cDNA or gDNA that came from T cells, B-cell-depleted T cells, or PBMCs.

Germline V gene sequence: CDR1 LGHNT, CDR2 FRNRAP. The V segment lost 3 bases and the J segment 6 bases; nucleotides outside the gene matches: 3. The length of the CDR3 is 14 residues. In the original analysis: Scientists estimated how many nucleated cells there were by amplifying reference gene primers. TCRdb keeps only in-frame clones here, not all; method: immunoSEQ multiplex PCR. V, J and clone size were drawn from that table, and D and trimming were deduced from the DNA. The table includes 110,000 or so clones, roughly nine tenths detected once. V gene TRBV12-5 combines with J gene TRBJ1-2; 11 positions match TRBD1. The clonotype comes from a man aged 65 to 79 who had recovered from COVID-19. The sample was peripheral blood. CDR3 sequence (DNA): TGTGCTAGTGGTTTCGGACAGGGGGCCCATGGCTACACCTTC. Translated, it gives CASGFGQGAHGYTF.